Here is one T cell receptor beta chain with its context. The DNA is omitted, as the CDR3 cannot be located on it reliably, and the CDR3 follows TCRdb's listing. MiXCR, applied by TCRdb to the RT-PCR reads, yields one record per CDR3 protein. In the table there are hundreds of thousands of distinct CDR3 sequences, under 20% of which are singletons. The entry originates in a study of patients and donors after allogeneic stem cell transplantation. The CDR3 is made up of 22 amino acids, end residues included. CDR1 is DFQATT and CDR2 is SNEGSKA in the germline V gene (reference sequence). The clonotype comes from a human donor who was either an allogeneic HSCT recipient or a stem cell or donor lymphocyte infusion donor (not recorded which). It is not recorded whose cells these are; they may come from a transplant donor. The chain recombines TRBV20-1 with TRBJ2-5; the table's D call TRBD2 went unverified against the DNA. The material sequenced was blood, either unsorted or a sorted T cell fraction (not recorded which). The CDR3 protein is CSASGRALYQETQYFGQETQYF.